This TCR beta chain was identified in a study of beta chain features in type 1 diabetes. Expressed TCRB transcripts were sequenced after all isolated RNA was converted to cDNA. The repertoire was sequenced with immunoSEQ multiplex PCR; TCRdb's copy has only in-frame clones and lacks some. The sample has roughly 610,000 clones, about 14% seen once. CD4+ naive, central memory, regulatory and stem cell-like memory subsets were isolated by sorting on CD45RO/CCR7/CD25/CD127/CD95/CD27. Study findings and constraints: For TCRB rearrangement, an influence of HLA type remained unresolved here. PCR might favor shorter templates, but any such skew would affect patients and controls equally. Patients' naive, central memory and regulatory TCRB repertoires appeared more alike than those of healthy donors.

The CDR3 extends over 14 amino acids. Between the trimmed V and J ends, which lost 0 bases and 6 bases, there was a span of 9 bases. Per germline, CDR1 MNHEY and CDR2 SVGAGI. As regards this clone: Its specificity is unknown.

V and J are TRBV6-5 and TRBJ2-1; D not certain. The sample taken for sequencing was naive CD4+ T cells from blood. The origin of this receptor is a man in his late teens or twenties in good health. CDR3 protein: CASSYSGLSNEQFF. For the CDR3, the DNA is TGTGCCAGCAGTTACTCGGGCTTGAGCAATGAGCAGTTCTTC.